This T cell receptor beta chain originates from a study of cytomegalovirus exposure and HLA in healthy donors. The germline V gene encodes CDR1 SGHRS and CDR2 YFSETQ. The J segment lost 5 bases and the V segment lost 3 bases, leaving 7 bases of the junction unmatched. The CDR3 length is 14 residues. Amplification used 60 Vbeta primers and 13 Jbeta primers. The protocol was immunoSEQ multiplex PCR, while the TCRdb copy is restricted to in-frame clones and leaves out a portion. The sample holds some 130,000 clones, 70% to 80% seen once. A note on this clone: What it binds is not known.

Study-wide results and caveats: Specificity of a few CMV-associated chains for CMV antigens was verified in vitro. Using a false discovery rate of 0.05, a later analysis showed that roughly 16,000 TCR beta sequences were associated with HLA alleles.

The chain has TRBV5-1 and TRBJ1-1, with 7 bases that match TRBD1. This receptor was identified in a man between 18 and 29 years old in good health and CMV-seronegative. The sequenced sample was PBMCs. The CDR3 DNA is TGCGCCAGCAGCTCACAGGGGTTTGGGACTGAAGCTTTCTTT. It translates to CASSSQGFGTEAFF.